One T cell receptor beta chain is described in this entry. Its antigen has not been determined. The input lacks base qualities; no much larger clone sits a single base away. This sample was taken from a study of shared T cell receptors in the human thymus (dated by TCRdb to 2020 to 2023). Context from the whole study: The study investigated the way shared, self-reactive T-cell receptor alpha chains are produced in the human thymus.

The library was built by means of the immunoSEQ multiplex PCR assay. The source is immuneACCESS, and TCRdb retained only in-frame sequences with V and J called. Part of the clones is not carried over; for the studies checked, unresolved V genes explain less than half of this, and the remainder is unexplained. Present in this sample are approximately 400,000 clones, around 93% of which were seen just once. The ten largest clones represent approximately 0.02% of the sample. Compared with germline, V lacks 0 bases and J lacks 8 bases; bases without a gene match: 8. The CDR3, cysteine through phenylalanine, is 15 amino acids long. Only the CDR3 region is kept as DNA, spanning 45 bases read in frame from base 1. CDR1 and CDR2 are read off the germline V gene as SGHDT and YYEEEE.

The sequence links TRBV5-6 to TRBJ1-3, with 7 central nucleotides matching TRBD1. This TCR derives from a human donor. The specimen sequenced was thymocytes. The CDR3 region: CASSLAGDREDTIYF. The sequenced DNA is TGTGCCAGCAGCTTGGCAGGAGACAGGGAAGACACCATATATTTT.